This T cell receptor beta chain originates from a study of OX40 agonist ivuxolimab in advanced cancers. Overall study: Patients got intravenous ivuxolimab at 0.01 to 10 mg/kg every 2 weeks.

Sequencing was performed with immunoSEQ multiplex PCR; in TCRdb, only in-frame clones are kept and a portion is missing. The sample lists approximately 74,000 clones, approximately 85% occurring once. The CDR3 is made up of 14 amino acids. Trimming stripped 5 bases from V and 4 bases from J, with 14 bases between. CDR1 is MNHEY, CDR2 SVGAGI, per germline. Study-wide findings and caveats: The antigen specificity of the peripheral T cells (those that were expanded) was not determined. Among patients with partial responses at 0.1-3.0 mg/kg, clonal expansion was among the lowest.

With baseline, cycle 4 day 1, and cycle 7 day 1 as timepoints, blood was sampled. With regard to this clone: No antigen is known for it.

The sequencing here drew on CD4+ or CD8+ T cells sorted from blood, taken in a trial of the OX40 agonist ivuxolimab. The chain links TRBV6-5 to TRBJ1-2, with D possibly TRBD1 on 6 matching bases. The clonotype comes from an adult with an advanced solid tumor such as melanoma, head and neck, liver or kidney cancer. CDR3 DNA sequence: TGTGCCAGCAGTCCCACAGGGAGTGGCTATGGCTACACCTTC. It codes for CASSPTGSGYGYTF.